These T cell receptor beta chains were read from a single sample in a study of T cell responses to AZD1222 COVID-19 vaccine. TCRdb keeps only in-frame clones here, not all; method: immunoSEQ multiplex PCR. The sample records roughly 150,000 clones, roughly 89% being singletons. Material: peripheral blood, obtained 28 days after the second AZD1222 dose. These receptors all come from an adult who received the AZD1222 COVID-19 vaccine. Both conserved end residues are trimmed from each CDR3.

V gene: TRBV5-1; J gene: TRBJ2-7; CDR3 protein: ASSSPAGGSSYEQY
V gene: TRBV10-3; J gene: TRBJ2-1; CDR3 protein: AISPAGGYNEQF
V gene: TRBV7-2; J gene: TRBJ1-5; CDR3 protein: ASSLVGQDQPQH
V gene: TRBV4-1; J gene: TRBJ1-5; CDR3 protein: ASSQEGWTGYQPQH
V gene: TRBV5-4; J gene: TRBJ1-2; CDR3 protein: ASSLPGQGRYGYT
V gene: TRBV9; J gene: TRBJ2-3; CDR3 protein: ASSVGDDTQY
V gene: TRBV15; J gene: TRBJ2-3; CDR3 protein: ATSRDLGVRTDTQY
V gene: TRBV7-2; J gene: TRBJ1-1; CDR3 protein: ASSPQVNTEAF
V gene: TRBV4-1; J gene: TRBJ2-2; CDR3 protein: ASSGYGDRANTGELF
V gene: TRBV19; J gene: TRBJ1-1; CDR3 protein: ASSMIGFRAF
V gene: TRBV29-1; J gene: TRBJ1-6; CDR3 protein: SVRTDSSSPLH
V gene: TRBV4-1; J gene: TRBJ1-1; CDR3 protein: ASSQGGTGYNEAF
V gene: TRBV28; J gene: TRBJ2-7; CDR3 protein: ASPGAAYEQY
V gene: TRBV7-8; J gene: TRBJ1-3; CDR3 protein: ASSNRDREGGNTIY
V gene: TRBV27; J gene: TRBJ1-5; CDR3 protein: ASSPRAGYSNQPQH
V gene: TRBV5-5; J gene: TRBJ2-7; CDR3 protein: ASSLTGTASSYEQY
V gene: TRBV4-2; J gene: TRBJ2-1; CDR3 protein: ASSQKTSGGYNEQF
V gene: TRBV10-1; J gene: TRBJ1-1; CDR3 protein: ATSDSRGTEAF
V gene: TRBV9; J gene: TRBJ2-1; CDR3 protein: ASSPWTINEQF
V gene: TRBV25-1; J gene: TRBJ1-4; CDR3 protein: ASTSSGGEKLF
V gene: TRBV9; J gene: TRBJ2-2; CDR3 protein: ASSDPLGNTGELF
V gene: TRBV5-6; J gene: TRBJ2-5; CDR3 protein: ASSLTWETQY
V gene: TRBV10-2; J gene: TRBJ2-7; CDR3 protein: ASRDRGFDEQY
V gene: TRBV14; J gene: TRBJ2-3; CDR3 protein: ASSQDGGVNTDTQY
V gene: TRBV18; J gene: TRBJ1-4; CDR3 protein: ASSMGLGEKLF
V gene: TRBV14; J gene: TRBJ1-6; CDR3 protein: ASSQGGTGGVH
V gene: TRBV5-1; J gene: TRBJ1-6; CDR3 protein: ASSSYRGGINSPLH
V gene: TRBV4-1; J gene: TRBJ2-7; CDR3 protein: ASSQGRDGSYEQY
V gene: TRBV29-1; J gene: TRBJ2-1; CDR3 protein: SVWGQGVGNEQF
V gene: TRBV7-6; J gene: TRBJ2-3; CDR3 protein: ATTSGQGATDTQY
V gene: TRBV5-8; J gene: TRBJ1-2; CDR3 protein: ASILTGTMAGYT
V gene: TRBV5-1; J gene: TRBJ1-1; CDR3 protein: ASSLAARTHTEAF
V gene: TRBV5-1; J gene: TRBJ1-2; CDR3 protein: ASSIGQSLQGYT
V gene: TRBV18; J gene: TRBJ1-5; CDR3 protein: ASSSSQGGSNQPQH
V gene: TRBV6-5; J gene: TRBJ2-7; CDR3 protein: ASSYGRGASYEQY
V gene: TRBV5-1; J gene: TRBJ2-7; CDR3 protein: ASSLDPGAAYEQY
V gene: TRBV15; J gene: TRBJ1-1; CDR3 protein: ATSREPGRSTEAF
V gene: TRBV6-5; J gene: TRBJ2-7; CDR3 protein: ASSNDGGSVYEQY
V gene: TRBV7-9; J gene: TRBJ2-5; CDR3 protein: AIPLNGSVWETQY
V gene: TRBV19; J gene: TRBJ1-5; CDR3 protein: ASSMTGYSNQPQH
V gene: TRBV7-8; J gene: TRBJ2-7; CDR3 protein: ASSPGPTDRQY
V gene: TRBV7-8; J gene: TRBJ1-6; CDR3 protein: ASSGLRQGASPLH
V gene: TRBV7-9; J gene: TRBJ2-7; CDR3 protein: ASSLTSGGYEQY
V gene: TRBV27; J gene: TRBJ2-5; CDR3 protein: ASSFLPTGPYKETQY
V gene: TRBV6-2/TRBV6-3; J gene: TRBJ2-7; CDR3 protein: ASSYSGGASYEQY
V gene: TRBV2; J gene: TRBJ1-5; CDR3 protein: ASSVDRAYNQPQH
V gene: TRBV20-1; J gene: TRBJ1-1; CDR3 protein: SASSQGVTFTEAF
V gene: TRBV7-8; J gene: TRBJ1-4; CDR3 protein: ASTLDRRGKATNEKLF
V gene: TRBV19; J gene: TRBJ2-7; CDR3 protein: ASSINGYEQY
V gene: TRBV18; J gene: TRBJ2-3; CDR3 protein: ASSRDTDTQY
V gene: TRBV10-1; J gene: TRBJ2-7; CDR3 protein: ASSDIQGQQY
V gene: TRBV12-3/TRBV12-4; J gene: TRBJ2-7; CDR3 protein: ASSFNYEQY
V gene: TRBV6-2/TRBV6-3; J gene: TRBJ1-1; CDR3 protein: ASSYGTVYTEAF